Listed below are T cell receptor beta chains from one sample, sequenced in a study of blood T cell repertoires in COVID-19. Assay: immunoSEQ multiplex PCR; the TCRdb copy retains only in-frame clones and omits some. The sample records fewer than 250,000 clones, 88% being singletons. Specimen: peripheral blood. Every receptor here comes from a man under 40 with acute or convalescent COVID-19. Each CDR3 is given with its conserved first and last residue. D genes are given only for firm matches. Expanded clones are given a class, and other clones once, few, many or no size at all.

size: -
J: TRBJ2-1
D: -
V: TRBV4-1
DNA: TGCGCCAGCAGCCAAGATACGGGCAATGAGCAGTTCTTC
CDR3: CASSQDTGNEQFF

size: -
J: TRBJ2-3
D: TRBD2
V: TRBV28
DNA: TGTGCCAGCAGTGTAGCGGGGCGGGGTGATACGCAGTATTTT
CDR3: CASSVAGRGDTQYF

size: -
J: TRBJ2-5
D: -
V: TRBV7-2
DNA: TGTGCCAGCAGTCGCTCTAGAAATGGAGAGACCCAGTACTTC
CDR3: CASSRSRNGETQYF

size: -
J: TRBJ2-1
D: TRBD2
V: TRBV5-5
DNA: TGTGCCAGCAGCTACGGACTAGCGGGGGGGTACAGCTCCTACAATGAGCAGTTCTTC
CDR3: CASSYGLAGGYSSYNEQFF

size: -
J: TRBJ2-7
D: TRBD2
V: TRBV7-9
DNA: TGTGCCAGCAGCCGAACGACTAGCGGGCCCTCCTACGAGCAGTACTTC
CDR3: CASSRTTSGPSYEQYF

size: -
J: TRBJ2-7
D: -
V: TRBV5-1
DNA: TGCGCCAGCAGCTTGGGCAACTTCTACGAGCAGTACTTC
CDR3: CASSLGNFYEQYF

size: -
J: TRBJ1-2
D: TRBD1
V: TRBV6-1
DNA: TGTGCCAGCAGATCAGGACAGGCGATGGACTACACCTTC
CDR3: CASRSGQAMDYTF

size: -
J: TRBJ1-2
D: -
V: TRBV5-5
DNA: TGTGCCAGTGCGAGCGAAAAAAGGGGCTACACCTTC
CDR3: CASASEKRGYTF

size: -
J: TRBJ2-4
D: TRBD1
V: TRBV7-2
DNA: TGTGCCAGCAGCTTAGCCCGAACAGACAGGGGACACATTCAGTACTTC
CDR3: CASSLARTDRGHIQYF

size: once
J: TRBJ1-1
D: -
V: TRBV5-4
DNA: TGTGCCAGCAGCTTACCTTGGCAGGGGAGCACTGAAGCTTTCTTT
CDR3: CASSLPWQGSTEAFF

size: -
J: TRBJ1-5
D: -
V: TRBV29-1
DNA: TGCAGCGTTGAAGACCCACGGGGGAGCAATCAGCCCCAGCATTTT
CDR3: CSVEDPRGSNQPQHF

size: -
J: TRBJ2-7
D: TRBD1
V: TRBV28
DNA: TGTGCCAGCAGTTTCGAGGGGGCCCTGGAGCAGTACTTC
CDR3: CASSFEGALEQYF

size: once
J: TRBJ2-2
D: -
V: TRBV19
DNA: TGTGCCAGTAGTATTGGGCTAGCCAACACCGGGGAGCTGTTTTTT
CDR3: CASSIGLANTGELFF

size: -
J: TRBJ2-3
D: -
V: TRBV25-1
DNA: TGTGCCAGCAGTCTCGGGGTAGCAGATACGCAGTATTTT
CDR3: CASSLGVADTQYF

size: -
J: TRBJ2-5
D: -
V: TRBV7-8
DNA: TGTGCCAGCAGCTTAGCTGAGGGGGAGTGGGAGACCCAGTACTTC
CDR3: CASSLAEGEWETQYF

size: once
J: TRBJ2-7
D: TRBD2
V: TRBV18
DNA: TGTGCCAGCTCCCCTGGGAGCGGGAGAGACGAGCAGTACTTC
CDR3: CASSPGSGRDEQYF

size: -
J: TRBJ1-6
D: -
V: TRBV6-5
DNA: TGTGCCAGCAGTCCCGACAGGAATAATTCACCCCTCCACTTT
CDR3: CASSPDRNNSPLHF

size: -
J: TRBJ1-1
D: -
V: TRBV28
DNA: TGTGCCAGCAGTTTACCGGGCACTGAAGCTTTCTTT
CDR3: CASSLPGTEAFF